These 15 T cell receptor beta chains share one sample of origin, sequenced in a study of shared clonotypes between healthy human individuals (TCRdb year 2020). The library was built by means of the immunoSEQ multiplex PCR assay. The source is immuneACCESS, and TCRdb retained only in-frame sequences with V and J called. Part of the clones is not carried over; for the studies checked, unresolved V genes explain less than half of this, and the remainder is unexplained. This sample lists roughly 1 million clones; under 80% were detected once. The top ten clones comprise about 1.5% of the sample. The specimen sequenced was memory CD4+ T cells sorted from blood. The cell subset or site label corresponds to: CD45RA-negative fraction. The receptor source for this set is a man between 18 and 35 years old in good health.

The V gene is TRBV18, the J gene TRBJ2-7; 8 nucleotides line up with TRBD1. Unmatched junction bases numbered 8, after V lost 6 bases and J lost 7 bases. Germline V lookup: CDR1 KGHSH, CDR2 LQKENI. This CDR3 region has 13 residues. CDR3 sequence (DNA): TGTGCCAGCTCGGCCGGACAGGGAGGAGAGCAGTACTTC. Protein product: CASSAGQGGEQYF.

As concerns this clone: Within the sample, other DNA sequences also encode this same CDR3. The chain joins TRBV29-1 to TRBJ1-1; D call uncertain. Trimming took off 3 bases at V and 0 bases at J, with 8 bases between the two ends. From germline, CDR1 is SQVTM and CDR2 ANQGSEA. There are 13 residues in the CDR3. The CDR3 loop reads CSVEGRMNTEAFF. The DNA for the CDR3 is TGCAGCGTTGAGGGCAGAATGAACACTGAAGCTTTCTTT. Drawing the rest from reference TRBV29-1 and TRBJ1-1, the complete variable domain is SAVISQKPSRDICQRGTSLTIQCQVDSQVTMMFWYRQQPGQSLTLIATANQGSEATYESGFVIDKFPISRPNLTFSTLTVSNMSPEDSSIYLCSVEGRMNTEAFFGQGTRLTVV.

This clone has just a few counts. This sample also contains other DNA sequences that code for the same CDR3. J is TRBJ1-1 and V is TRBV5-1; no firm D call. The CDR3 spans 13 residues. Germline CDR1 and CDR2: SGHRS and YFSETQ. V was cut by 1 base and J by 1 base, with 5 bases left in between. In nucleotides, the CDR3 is TGCGCCAGCAGCTTGTCAGAGAACACTGAAGCTTTCTTT. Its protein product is CASSLSENTEAFF.

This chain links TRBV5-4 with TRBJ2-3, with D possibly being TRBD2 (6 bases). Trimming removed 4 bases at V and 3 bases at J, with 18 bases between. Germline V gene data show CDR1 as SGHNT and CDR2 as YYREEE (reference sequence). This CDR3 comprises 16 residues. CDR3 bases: TGTGCCAGCAGCCGGGGACTGGAGCGGCCGACAGATACGCAGTATTTT. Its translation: CASSRGLERPTDTQYF.

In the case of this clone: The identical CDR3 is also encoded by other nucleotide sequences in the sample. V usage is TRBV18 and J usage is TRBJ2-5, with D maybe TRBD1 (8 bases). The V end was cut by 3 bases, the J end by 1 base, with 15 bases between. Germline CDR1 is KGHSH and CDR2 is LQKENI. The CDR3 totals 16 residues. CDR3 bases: TGTGCCAGCTCACCCCCACAGGGGGGGGGCCAAGAGACCCAGTACTTC. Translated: CASSPPQGGGQETQYF.

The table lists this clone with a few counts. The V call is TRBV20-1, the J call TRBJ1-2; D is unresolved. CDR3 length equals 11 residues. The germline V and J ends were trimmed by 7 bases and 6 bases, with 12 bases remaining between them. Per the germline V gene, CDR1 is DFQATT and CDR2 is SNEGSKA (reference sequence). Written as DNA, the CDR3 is TGCAGTGGCCCTCCAGACAATGGCTACACCTTC. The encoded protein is CSGPPDNGYTF.

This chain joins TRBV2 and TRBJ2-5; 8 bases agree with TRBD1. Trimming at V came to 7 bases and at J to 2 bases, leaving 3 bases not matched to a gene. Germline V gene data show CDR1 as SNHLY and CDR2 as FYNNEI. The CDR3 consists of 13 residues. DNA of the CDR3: TGTGCCAGCACCTGGACAGGGCAAGAGACCCAGTACTTC. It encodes CASTWTGQETQYF. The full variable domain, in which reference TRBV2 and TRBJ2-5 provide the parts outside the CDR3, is EPEVTQTPSHQVTQMGQEVILRCVPISNHLYFYWYRQILGQKVEFLVSFYNNEISEKSEIFDDQFSVERPDGSNFTLKIRSTKLEDSAMYFCASTWTGQETQYFGPGTRLLVL.

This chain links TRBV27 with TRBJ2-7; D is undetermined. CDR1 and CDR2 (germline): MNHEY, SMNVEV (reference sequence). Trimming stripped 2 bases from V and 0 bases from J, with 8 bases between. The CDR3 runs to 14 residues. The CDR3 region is CASSLTRSSYEQYF. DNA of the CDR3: TGTGCCAGCAGTTTAACCAGGAGCTCCTACGAGCAGTACTTC.

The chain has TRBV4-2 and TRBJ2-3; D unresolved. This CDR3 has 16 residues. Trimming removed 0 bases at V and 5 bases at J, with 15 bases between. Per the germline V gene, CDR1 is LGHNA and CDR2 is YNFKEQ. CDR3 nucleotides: TGTGCCAGCAGCCAAGAGGCAGCGTCTACCGGAGATACGCAGTATTTT. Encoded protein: CASSQEAASTGDTQYF.

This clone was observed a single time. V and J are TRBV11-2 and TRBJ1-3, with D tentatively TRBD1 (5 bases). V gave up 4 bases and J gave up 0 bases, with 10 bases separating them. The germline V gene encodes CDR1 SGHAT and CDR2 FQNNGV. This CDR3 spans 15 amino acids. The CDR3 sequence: CASSWGDFSGNTIYF. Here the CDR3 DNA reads TGTGCCAGCAGCTGGGGGGATTTCTCTGGAAACACCATATATTTT.

The CDR3 is CASSPSGSRKSPLHF. The CDR3 DNA follows: TGTGCCAGCTCACCAAGTGGAAGCAGAAAATCACCCCTCCACTTT. The chain uses TRBV18 and TRBJ1-6; D unclear. The CDR3 consists of 15 residues. Germline V CDR1 and CDR2: KGHSH, LQKENI. The ends were cut back, 2 bases at V and 10 bases at J, with 15 bases in the middle.

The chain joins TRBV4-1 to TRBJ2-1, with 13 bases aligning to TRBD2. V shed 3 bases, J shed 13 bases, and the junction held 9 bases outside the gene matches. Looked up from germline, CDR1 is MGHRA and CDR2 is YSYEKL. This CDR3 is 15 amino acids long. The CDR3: CASSQAGTSGTRQFF. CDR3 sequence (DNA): TGCGCCAGCAGCCAGGCCGGGACTAGCGGGACCCGACAGTTCTTC.

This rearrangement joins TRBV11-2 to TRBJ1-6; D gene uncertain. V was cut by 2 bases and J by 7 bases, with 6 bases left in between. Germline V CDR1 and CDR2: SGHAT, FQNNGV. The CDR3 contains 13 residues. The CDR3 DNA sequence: TGTGCCAGCAGCTTAATCGTGAATTCACCCCTCCACTTT. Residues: CASSLIVNSPLHF.

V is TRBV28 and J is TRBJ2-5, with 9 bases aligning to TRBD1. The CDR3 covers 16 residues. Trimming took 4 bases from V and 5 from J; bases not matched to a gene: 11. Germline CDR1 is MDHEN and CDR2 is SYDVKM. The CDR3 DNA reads TGTGCCAGCAGTTCTCCCGGACAGGGGAGAGGCGAGACCCAGTACTTC. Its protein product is CASSSPGQGRGETQYF.

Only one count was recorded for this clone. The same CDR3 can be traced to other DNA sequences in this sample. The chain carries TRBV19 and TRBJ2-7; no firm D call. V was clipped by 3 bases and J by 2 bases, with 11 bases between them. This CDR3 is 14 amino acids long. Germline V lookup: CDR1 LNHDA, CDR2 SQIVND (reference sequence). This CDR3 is CASSIQQGTYEQYF. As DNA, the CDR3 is TGTGCCAGTAGTATTCAACAAGGGACCTACGAGCAGTACTTC.